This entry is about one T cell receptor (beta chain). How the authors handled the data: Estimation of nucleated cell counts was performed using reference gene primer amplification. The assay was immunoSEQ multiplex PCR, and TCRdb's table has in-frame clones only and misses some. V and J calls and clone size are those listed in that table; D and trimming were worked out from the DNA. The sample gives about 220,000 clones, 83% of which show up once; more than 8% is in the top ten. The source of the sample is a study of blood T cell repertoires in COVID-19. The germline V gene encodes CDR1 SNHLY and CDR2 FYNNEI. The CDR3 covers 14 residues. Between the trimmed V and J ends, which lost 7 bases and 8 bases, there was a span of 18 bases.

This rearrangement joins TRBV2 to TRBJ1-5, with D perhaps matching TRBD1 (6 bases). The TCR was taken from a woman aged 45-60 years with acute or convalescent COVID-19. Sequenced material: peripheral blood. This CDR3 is CASTQGLRGEPQHF. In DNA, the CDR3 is TGTGCCAGCACCCAGGGGCTCCGGGGGGAGCCCCAGCATTTT.